The entry below describes one T cell receptor beta chain. The data originate from a study of blood T cell repertoires in COVID-19. The CDR3 totals 13 residues. Germline loops: CDR1 MNHEY, CDR2 SVGAGI. The V and J ends lost 7 bases and 0 bases, in that order; junction bases with no gene match: 2. Profiling relied on immunoSEQ multiplex PCR, and the TCRdb table lists in-frame clones only, not all of them. Here the sample spans some 170,000 clones, around 80% being singletons. Sequencing input: peripheral blood. This TCR derives from a woman between 65 and 79 years old with acute or convalescent COVID-19. This rearrangement joins TRBV6-5 to TRBJ1-1; 7 bases line up with TRBD1. DNA of the CDR3: TGTGCCAGCAATAGGGGGCTGAACACTGAAGCTTTCTTT. It is translated as CASNRGLNTEAFF.